A selection of T cell receptor beta chains follows, all from one sample in a study of shared clonotypes between healthy human individuals. The method was immunoSEQ multiplex PCR; TCRdb's version includes in-frame clones alone and lacks a portion of them. The sample gives 2 million to 2.5 million clones, about nine tenths of which show up once; about 0.41% is in the top ten. The specimen sequenced was naive CD4+ T cells from PBMCs. The source of these receptors is a man between 18 and 29 years old in good health. Some clones in this sample may be carry-over from other donors' samples. Both conserved end residues are part of each CDR3. D genes are given only for firm matches. The size field is filled for only some rows; it gives once, few, many or a size class.

j_call,v_call,d_call,clone_size,cdr3_aa,cdr3_nt
TRBJ2-7,TRBV11-1,TRBD2,-,CASSLLAGGISYEQYF,TGTGCCAGCAGCTTGCTCGCCGGGGGGATTTCCTACGAGCAGTACTTC
TRBJ2-7,TRBV4-1,TRBD2,once,CASSPGLAGSSYEQYF,TGCGCCAGCAGCCCGGGACTAGCGGGCAGCTCCTACGAGCAGTACTTC
TRBJ2-4,TRBV7-9,-,-,CASSLPSAQGAKNIQYF,TGTGCCAGCAGTCTCCCGTCGGCACAGGGAGCCAAAAACATTCAGTACTTC
TRBJ2-1,TRBV7-2,TRBD2,-,CASSLGRETHQFF,TGTGCCAGCAGCTTGGGGAGGGAGACCCATCAGTTCTTC
TRBJ2-3,TRBV9,TRBD2,-,CASSGTSGSGRSTDTQYF,TGTGCCAGCAGCGGAACTAGCGGGAGTGGTAGGAGCACAGATACGCAGTATTTT
TRBJ1-4,TRBV7-8,-,-,CASSLRDQGRGEKLFF,TGTGCCAGCAGCTTACGGGATCAGGGTAGGGGTGAAAAACTGTTTTTT
TRBJ2-3,TRBV6-1,-,-,CASRSTLGADTQYF,TGTGCCAGCAGGAGTACACTAGGAGCAGATACGCAGTATTTT
TRBJ1-2,TRBV7-8,-,-,CASSSTTSANYGYTF,TGTGCCAGCAGCTCTACGACTTCGGCTAACTATGGCTACACCTTC
TRBJ1-2,TRBV27,-,-,CASSRSGGAGGYTF,TGTGCCAGCAGTCGCTCGGGGGGGGCTGGTGGCTACACCTTC
TRBJ2-5,TRBV11-2,TRBD1,once,CASSGRLQGAGETQYF,TGTGCCAGCAGCGGAAGATTACAGGGGGCTGGGGAGACCCAGTACTTC
TRBJ1-2,TRBV7-9,-,-,CASSLPRDYGYTF,TGTGCCAGCAGCTTGCCTCGTGACTATGGCTACACCTTC
TRBJ1-2,TRBV2,-,-,CASSAGIGIGYTF,TGTGCCAGCAGCGCGGGGATCGGTATAGGCTACACCTTC
TRBJ1-6,TRBV30,-,-,CAWSPHVGDPSSYNSPLHF,TGTGCCTGGAGTCCCCACGTCGGGGACCCGAGCTCCTATAATTCACCCCTCCACTTT
TRBJ1-4,TRBV28,TRBD1,-,CASSLDQGAREKLFF,TGTGCCAGCAGTTTAGATCAGGGGGCGAGAGAAAAACTGTTTTTT
TRBJ2-3,TRBV9,TRBD2,-,CASSVGGLAKTDTQYF,TGTGCCAGCAGCGTAGGGGGACTAGCGAAAACAGATACGCAGTATTTT
TRBJ2-6,TRBV18,-,-,CASSGRNSGPSGANVLTF,TGTGCCAGCTCCGGGCGTAACAGCGGACCGTCGGGGGCCAACGTCCTGACTTTC
TRBJ2-5,TRBV6-1,-,-,CASREGARETQYF,TGTGCCAGCCGGGAGGGGGCGCGGGAGACCCAGTACTTC
TRBJ2-2,TRBV5-1,-,-,CASSLGGQNTGELFF,TGCGCCAGCAGCTTGGGAGGGCAGAACACCGGGGAGCTGTTTTTT
TRBJ2-7,TRBV5-1,-,-,CASSLVGPLAEQYF,TGCGCCAGCAGCTTGGTAGGACCGCTAGCCGAGCAGTACTTC
TRBJ2-3,TRBV10-1,-,-,CASSGGARYDTQYF,TGCGCCAGCAGTGGGGGGGCCCGGTACGATACGCAGTATTTT
TRBJ2-3,TRBV5-1,TRBD2,-,CASSLAPLAGGTDTQYF,TGCGCCAGCAGCTTGGCACCCCTAGCGGGGGGCACAGATACGCAGTATTTT
TRBJ1-2,TRBV14,-,-,CASSQSFTYISEAGYTF,TGTGCCAGCAGCCAATCCTTCACTTATATTTCTGAAGCTGGCTACACCTTC
TRBJ2-7,TRBV4-1,TRBD2,-,CASSRREDISYEQYF,TGCGCCAGCAGCAGACGGGAGGACATATCCTACGAGCAGTACTTC
TRBJ2-7,TRBV28,TRBD2,-,CASSIGGGQSYEQYF,TGTGCCAGCAGTATCGGGGGGGGCCAATCCTACGAGCAGTACTTC
TRBJ2-1,TRBV1,-,-,CTSRRPGTLSEQFF,TGCACCAGCAGGCGGCCCGGGACCTTAAGCGAGCAGTTCTTC
TRBJ2-1,TRBV5-1,-,-,CASSRTDSSYNEQFF,TGCGCCAGCAGCCGAACGGACAGCTCCTACAATGAGCAGTTCTTC
TRBJ2-3,TRBV28,-,-,CASSLVSDTQYF,TGTGCCAGCAGTTTAGTTTCAGATACGCAGTATTTT
TRBJ2-5,TRBV4-2,-,-,CASSQDPYRRYQETQYF,TGTGCCAGCAGCCAAGATCCGTACAGAAGGTACCAAGAGACCCAGTACTTC
TRBJ1-3,TRBV5-1,TRBD1,-,CASSRGQGAGNTIYF,TGCGCCAGCAGCCGAGGACAGGGGGCTGGAAACACCATATATTTT
TRBJ2-1,TRBV11-2,TRBD2,-,CASSLAAPSGSLDNEQFF,TGTGCCAGCAGCTTAGCGGCGCCTAGCGGGAGTCTCGACAATGAGCAGTTCTTC
TRBJ1-1,TRBV7-9,TRBD1,-,CASRGQGATEAFF,TGTGCCAGCAGAGGGCAGGGGGCGACTGAAGCTTTCTTT
TRBJ2-7,TRBV6-5,TRBD2,few,CASSPSGSQEQYF,TGTGCCAGCAGTCCTAGCGGGAGTCAAGAGCAGTACTTC
TRBJ2-4,TRBV7-9,-,-,CASSSSRRIGNIQYF,TGTGCCAGCAGCTCCTCTCGCAGGATCGGAAACATTCAGTACTTC
TRBJ2-7,TRBV27,TRBD1,-,CASSSIGTGIPSEQYF,TGTGCCAGCAGTTCGATCGGGACAGGTATACCATCCGAGCAGTACTTC
TRBJ2-5,TRBV29-1,TRBD2,once,CSVGKREGETQYF,TGCAGCGTGGGAAAGCGGGAGGGGGAGACCCAGTACTTC
TRBJ2-4,TRBV6-1,-,once,CASSVSRGVVQYF,TGTGCCAGCAGTGTTTCTAGGGGGGTCGTTCAGTACTTC
TRBJ1-4,TRBV28,TRBD1,-,CASSLPGTANEKLFF,TGTGCCAGCAGTCTTCCTGGGACAGCTAATGAAAAACTGTTTTTT